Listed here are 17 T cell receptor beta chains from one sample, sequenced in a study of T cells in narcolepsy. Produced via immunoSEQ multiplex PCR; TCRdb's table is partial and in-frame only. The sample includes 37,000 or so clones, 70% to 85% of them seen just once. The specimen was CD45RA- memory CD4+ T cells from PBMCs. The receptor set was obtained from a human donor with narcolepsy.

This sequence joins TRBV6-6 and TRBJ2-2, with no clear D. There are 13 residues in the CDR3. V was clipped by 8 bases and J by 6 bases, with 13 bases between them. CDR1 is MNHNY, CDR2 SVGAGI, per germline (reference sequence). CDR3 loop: CASWSAAPGELFF. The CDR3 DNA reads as TGTGCCAGCTGGTCGGCGGCCCCCGGGGAGCTGTTTTTT.

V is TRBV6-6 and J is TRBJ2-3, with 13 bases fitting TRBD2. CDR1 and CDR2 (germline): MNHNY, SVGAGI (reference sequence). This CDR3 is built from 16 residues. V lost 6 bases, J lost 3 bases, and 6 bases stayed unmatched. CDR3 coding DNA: TGTGCCAGCAGCCAAATGACTAGCGGGGGGACAGATACGCAGTATTTT. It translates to CASSQMTSGGTDTQYF.

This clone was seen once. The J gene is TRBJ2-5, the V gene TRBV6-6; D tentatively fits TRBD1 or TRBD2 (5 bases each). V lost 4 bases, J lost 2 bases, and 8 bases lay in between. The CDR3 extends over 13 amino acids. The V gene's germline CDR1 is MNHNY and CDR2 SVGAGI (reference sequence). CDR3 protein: CASSSGAQETQYF. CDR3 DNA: TGTGCCAGCAGTTCCGGGGCACAAGAGACCCAGTACTTC.

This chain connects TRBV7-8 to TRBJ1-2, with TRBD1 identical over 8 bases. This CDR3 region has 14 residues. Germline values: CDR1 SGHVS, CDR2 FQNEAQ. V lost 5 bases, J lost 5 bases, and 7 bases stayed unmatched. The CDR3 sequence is CASSVQGVGYGYTF. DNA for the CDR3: TGTGCCAGCAGCGTACAGGGGGTTGGTTATGGCTACACCTTC.

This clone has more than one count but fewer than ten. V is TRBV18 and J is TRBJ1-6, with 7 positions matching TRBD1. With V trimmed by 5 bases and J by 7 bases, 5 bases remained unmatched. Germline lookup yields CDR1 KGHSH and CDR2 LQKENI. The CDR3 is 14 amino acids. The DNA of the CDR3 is TGTGCCAGCTCAAGACAGGGAAGAAATTCACCCCTCCACTTT. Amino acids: CASSRQGRNSPLHF.

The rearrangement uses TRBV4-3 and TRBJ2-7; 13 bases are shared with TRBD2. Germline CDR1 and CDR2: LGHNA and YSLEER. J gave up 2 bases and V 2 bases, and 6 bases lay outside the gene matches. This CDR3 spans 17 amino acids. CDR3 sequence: CASSQSGTSGVAYEQYF. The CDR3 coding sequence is TGCGCCAGCAGCCAAAGTGGGACTAGCGGGGTTGCCTACGAGCAGTACTTC.

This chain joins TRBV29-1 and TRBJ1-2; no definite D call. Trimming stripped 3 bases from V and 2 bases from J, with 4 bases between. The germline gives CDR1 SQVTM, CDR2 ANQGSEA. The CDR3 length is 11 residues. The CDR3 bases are TGCAGCGTTGACCGAAACTATGGCTACACCTTC. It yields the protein CSVDRNYGYTF.

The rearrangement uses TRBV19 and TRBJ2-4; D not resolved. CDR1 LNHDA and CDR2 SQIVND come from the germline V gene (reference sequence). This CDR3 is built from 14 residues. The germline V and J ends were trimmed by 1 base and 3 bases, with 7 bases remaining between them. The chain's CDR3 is CASSIGLGKNIQYF. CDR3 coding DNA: TGTGCCAGTAGTATAGGACTGGGCAAAAACATTCAGTACTTC.

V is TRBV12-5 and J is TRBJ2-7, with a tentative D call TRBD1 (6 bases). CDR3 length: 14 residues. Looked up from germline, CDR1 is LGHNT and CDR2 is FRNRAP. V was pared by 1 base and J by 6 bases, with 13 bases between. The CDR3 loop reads CASGLAQTGSEQYF. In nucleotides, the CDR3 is TGTGCTAGTGGTTTGGCCCAGACAGGCTCCGAGCAGTACTTC. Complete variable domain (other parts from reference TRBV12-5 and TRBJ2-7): DARVTQTPRHKVTEMGQEVTMRCQPILGHNTVFWYRQTMMQGLELLAYFRNRAPLDDSGMPKDRFSAEMPDATLATLKIQPSEPRDSAVYFCASGLAQTGSEQYFGPGTRLTVT.

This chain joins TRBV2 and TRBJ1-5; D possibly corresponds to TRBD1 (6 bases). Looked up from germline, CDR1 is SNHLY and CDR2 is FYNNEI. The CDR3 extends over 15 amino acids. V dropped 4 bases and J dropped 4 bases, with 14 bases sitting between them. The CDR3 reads CASSAGLQGNQPQHF. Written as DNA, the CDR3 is TGTGCCAGCAGTGCTGGGCTACAGGGTAATCAGCCCCAGCATTTT.

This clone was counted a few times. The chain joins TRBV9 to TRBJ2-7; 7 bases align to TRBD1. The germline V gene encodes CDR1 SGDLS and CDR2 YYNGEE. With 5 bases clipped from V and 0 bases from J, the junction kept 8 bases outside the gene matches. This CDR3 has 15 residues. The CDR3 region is CASSQGTASSYEQYF. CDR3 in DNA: TGTGCCAGCAGTCAAGGGACAGCGAGCTCCTACGAGCAGTACTTC.

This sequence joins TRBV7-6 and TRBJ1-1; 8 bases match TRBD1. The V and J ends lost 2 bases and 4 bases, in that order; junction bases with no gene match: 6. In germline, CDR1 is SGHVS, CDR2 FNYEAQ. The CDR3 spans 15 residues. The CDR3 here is CASSLSNQGATEAFF. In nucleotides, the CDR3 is TGTGCCAGCAGCTTATCAAATCAGGGGGCCACTGAAGCTTTCTTT.

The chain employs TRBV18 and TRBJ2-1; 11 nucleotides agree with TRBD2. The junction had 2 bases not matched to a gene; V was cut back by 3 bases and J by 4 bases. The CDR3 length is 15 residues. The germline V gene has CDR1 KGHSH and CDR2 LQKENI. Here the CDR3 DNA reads TGTGCCAGCTCACCTCTAGCGGGGGGTTACAATGAGCAGTTCTTC. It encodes CASSPLAGGYNEQFF.

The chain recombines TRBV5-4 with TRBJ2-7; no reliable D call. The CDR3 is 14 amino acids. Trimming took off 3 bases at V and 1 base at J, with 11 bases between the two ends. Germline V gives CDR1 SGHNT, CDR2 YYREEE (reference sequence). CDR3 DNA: TGTGCCAGCAGCTCTCCTGGAGAGTCCTACGAGCAGTACTTC. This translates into CASSSPGESYEQYF.

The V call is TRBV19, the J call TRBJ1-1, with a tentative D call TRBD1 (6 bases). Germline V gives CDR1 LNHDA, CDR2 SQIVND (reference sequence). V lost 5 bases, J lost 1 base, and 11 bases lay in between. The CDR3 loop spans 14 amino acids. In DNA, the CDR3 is TGTGCCAGTAGTGCTGACAGGTCGAACACTGAAGCTTTCTTT. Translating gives CASSADRSNTEAFF.

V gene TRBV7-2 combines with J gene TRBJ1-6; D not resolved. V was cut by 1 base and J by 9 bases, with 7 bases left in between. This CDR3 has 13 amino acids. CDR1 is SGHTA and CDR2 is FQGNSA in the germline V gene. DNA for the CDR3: TGTGCCAGCAGCTTAGACGAGGTTTCACCCCTCCACTTT. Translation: CASSLDEVSPLHF.

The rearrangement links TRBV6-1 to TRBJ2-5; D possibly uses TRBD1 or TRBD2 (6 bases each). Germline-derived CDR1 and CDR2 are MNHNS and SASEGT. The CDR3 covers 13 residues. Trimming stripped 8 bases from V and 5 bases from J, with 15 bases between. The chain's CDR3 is CASHRGGLETQYF. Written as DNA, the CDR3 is TGTGCCAGCCACCGAGGGGGGTTGGAGACCCAGTACTTC.